This T cell receptor (beta chain) is from a study of blood T cell repertoires in COVID-19 (dated by TCRdb to about 2020). Broadly, across the study: The collaborator samples originated in the United States, Italy and Spain and spanned the acute and convalescent phases of COVID-19. The prospective study material was composed of cDNA or gDNA derived from T cells, B-cell-depleted T cells, or PBMCs. The dataset comprised deeply sampled blood TCRbeta repertoires from subjects exposed to, actively infected with, or recovered from COVID-19. The repertoires were released in a freely available public database intended as a resource for research on the immune response to SARS-CoV-2. Samples came from the ongoing ImmuneRACE study (first 160 participants) plus 1,254 subjects from 6 global collaborators. Nearly every sample came with metadata listing a de-identified subject ID, COVID-19 status, age in years and sex. HLA class I and class II types, where available, came from metadata supplied by the sample provider rather than from assay-based typing. Study-wide findings and limitations: Clinical and demographic metadata were provided uncurated, with the amount varying by source and participant.

As regards this clone: Its specific antigen is unknown. Base quality data are lacking; no much larger clone is found one base away.

The immunoSEQ Assay, a bias-controlled multiplex PCR, was used to amplify TCRbeta CDR3 regions from genomic DNA. From the authors' description of their analysis: Nucleated cell counts per sample were estimated from amplification of reference gene primers within the assay. Sequence reads were collapsed and filtered to measure the absolute abundance of every unique TCRbeta CDR3 rearrangement. For each sample, productive Simpson clonality was calculated as the square root of Simpson's diversity index over productive rearrangements. In TCRdb, the immuneACCESS table is reduced to in-frame sequences with V and J assigned. These tables do not hold every clone; where another copy was compared, an unresolved V gene accounts for under half, and the others remain unexplained. From that table come the V and J calls and clone size; the DNA was used to work out D and trimming. In this sample the table shows 140,000 to 150,000 clones, about 85% of which occur a single time. The leading ten clones occupy approximately 2.7% of the sample.

The junction carries 13 bases between V and J, which are trimmed by 3 bases and 8 bases respectively. CDR1 is given as SQVTM and CDR2 as ANQGSEA, both from the germline V gene. There are 12 amino acids in the CDR3, from cysteine to phenylalanine inclusive. The retained sequence is limited to the CDR3, 36 bases, with the frame set at the first base. Collaborating institutions collected whole blood in K2EDTA tubes following their own protocols. For TCRbeta analysis, collaborators shipped samples as frozen whole blood, isolated PBMCs, or DNA extracted from either of those sample types. The TCR originated in a woman in her forties with active or convalescent COVID-19. The V and J segments used are TRBV29-1 and TRBJ1-2, with a weak D call of TRBD1 (6 bases match). The source material was peripheral blood. This receptor has the CDR3 CSVDRGPQGYTF. The DNA reads TGCAGCGTTGACAGGGGACCTCAGGGCTACACCTTC.